The 7 T cell receptor beta chains reported below all come from one sample, sequenced in a study of T cells in Graves' hyperthyroidism and ophthalmopathy. TCR beta CDR3 sequences were amplified from RNA transcripts. TCR CDR3 underwent first-round RT-PCR with the HTBI primer set. TCRdb used MiXCR to reprocess the multiplex PCR reads, holding one entry per CDR3 protein. The sample has around 540,000 distinct CDR3 sequences; about 43% are singletons. The sequencing sample was made of peripheral blood or thyroid tissue (not recorded which). These receptors were obtained from a woman in her late teens or twenties with Graves' hyperthyroidism.

The gene calls are TRBV6-4 and TRBJ1-4; D ambiguous. The CDR3 has 14 amino acids. V lost 2 bases to trimming and J lost 8 bases, with 12 bases between them. Germline loops: CDR1 MRHNA, CDR2 SNTAGT. The CDR3 DNA is TGTGCCAGCAGTGACGAGGGCTTGGGGGAAAAACTGTTTTTT. This encodes CASSDEGLGEKLFF.

This chain joins TRBV10-3 and TRBJ1-6; maybe TRBD1 (6 bases). Trimming removed 10 bases at V and 3 bases at J, with 16 bases between. The CDR3 is 15 residues long. CDR1 ENHRY and CDR2 SYGVKD come from the germline V gene. CDR3 coding DNA: TGTGCCACTTTACAGGGAAAAGGCTATAATTCACCCCTCCACTTT. Protein sequence: CATLQGKGYNSPLHF.

The chain carries TRBV10-3 and TRBJ1-6, with D maybe TRBD1 (6 bases). CDR3 size: 16 residues. V lost 10 bases and J 10 bases, leaving 26 bases between the germline ends. The germline V gene has CDR1 ENHRY and CDR2 SYGVKD. The CDR3 spells CASNSFRGGGESPLHF. DNA for the CDR3: TGTGCCAGCAACTCATTCAGGGGAGGAGGAGAATCACCCCTCCACTTT.

The chain recombines TRBV9 with TRBJ1-3; D is unresolved. CDR1 is SGDLS, CDR2 YYNGEE, per germline. The CDR3 is made up of 15 amino acids. V lost 0 bases, J lost 2 bases, and 9 bases lay in between. The CDR3 sequence is CASSVDVGTGNTIYF. In nucleotides, the CDR3 is TGTGCCAGCAGCGTAGATGTAGGGACTGGAAACACCATATATTTT.

This clonotype was seen a few times. The rearrangement joins TRBV29-1 to TRBJ1-1; TRBD1 might be the D (5 bases). Per the germline V gene, CDR1 is SQVTM and CDR2 is ANQGSEA. V dropped 5 bases and J dropped 4 bases, with 17 bases sitting between them. CDR3 length equals 14 residues. The DNA of the CDR3 is TGCAGCGTTACCCGGACAAGGGCTCTCACTGAAGCTTTCTTT. The encoded protein is CSVTRTRALTEAFF.

The chain has TRBV10-2 and TRBJ2-7; D possibly corresponds to TRBD2 (5 bases). V lost 8 bases and J 6 bases, leaving 11 bases between the germline ends. The germline V gene encodes CDR1 WSHSY and CDR2 SAAADI. The CDR3 has 11 amino acids. The CDR3 bases are TGCGCCAGCGGGAGAGCGGCCGAGCAGTACTTC. Its translation: CASGRAAEQYF.

As concerns this clonotype: Just one base apart from a much larger clone, this may be a read error. The chain recombines TRBV2 with TRBJ2-5; D ambiguous. V lost 3 bases to trimming and J lost 1 base, with 12 bases between them. The V gene's germline CDR1 is SNHLY and CDR2 FYNNEI. The CDR3 is 15 residues long. Written as DNA, the CDR3 is TGTGCCAGCAGTGAGTCGACCCTCAGCCAAGAGACCCAGTACTTC. This encodes CASSESTLSQETQYF. Together with reference TRBV2 and TRBJ2-5, the CDR3 gives the full variable domain: EPEVTQTPSHQVTQMGQEVILRCVPISNHLYFYWYRQILGQKVEFLVSFYNNEISEKSEIFDDQFSVERPDGSNFTLKIRSTKLEDSAMYFCASSESTLSQETQYFGPGTRLLVL.